This T cell receptor (beta chain) stems from a study of OX40 agonist ivuxolimab in advanced cancers. The CDR3 totals 14 residues. Trimming stripped 3 bases from V and 2 bases from J, with 7 bases between. Germline V gene data show CDR1 as SGHAT and CDR2 as FQNNGV. The repertoire was sequenced with immunoSEQ multiplex PCR; TCRdb's copy has only in-frame clones and lacks some. This sample has fewer than 20,000 clones; roughly 79% occur once, and the top ten carry approximately 13%. This clone was picked up one time. The TCR sequence derives from an adult with an advanced solid tumor such as melanoma, head and neck, liver or kidney cancer. Sequencing was performed on CD4+ or CD8+ T cells sorted from blood, taken in a trial of the OX40 agonist ivuxolimab. The chain couples TRBV11-2 to TRBJ2-2; D is unclear. Written as DNA, the CDR3 is TGTGCCAGCAGCTTGGGCCTCAACACCGGGGAGCTGTTTTTT. It specifies CASSLGLNTGELFF.